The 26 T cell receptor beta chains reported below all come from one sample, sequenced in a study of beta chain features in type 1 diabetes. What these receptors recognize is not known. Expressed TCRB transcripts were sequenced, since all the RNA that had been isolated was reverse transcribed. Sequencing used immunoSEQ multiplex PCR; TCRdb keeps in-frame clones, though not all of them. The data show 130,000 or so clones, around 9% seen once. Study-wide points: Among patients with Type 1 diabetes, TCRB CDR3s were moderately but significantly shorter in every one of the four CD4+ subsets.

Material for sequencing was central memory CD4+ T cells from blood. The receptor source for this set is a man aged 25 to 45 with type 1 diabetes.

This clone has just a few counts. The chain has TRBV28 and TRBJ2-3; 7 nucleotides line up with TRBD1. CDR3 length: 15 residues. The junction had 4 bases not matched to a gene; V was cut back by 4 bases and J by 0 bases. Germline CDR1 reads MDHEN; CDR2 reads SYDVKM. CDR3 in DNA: TGTGCCAGCAGTTATTGGGACAGAAGCACAGATACGCAGTATTTT. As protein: CASSYWDRSTDTQYF.

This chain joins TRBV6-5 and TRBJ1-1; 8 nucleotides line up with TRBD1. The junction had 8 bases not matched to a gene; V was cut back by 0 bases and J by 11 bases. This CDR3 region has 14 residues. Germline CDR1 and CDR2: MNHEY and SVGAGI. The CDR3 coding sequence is TGTGCCAGCAGTTACTCGGGGCAGGGGGCGCATGCTTTCTTT. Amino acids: CASSYSGQGAHAFF.

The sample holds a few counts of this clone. CDR3 region: CASSPSGDTQYF. In DNA form, the CDR3 reads TGTGCCAGCAGCCCTTCAGGAGATACGCAGTATTTT. The V gene is TRBV7-9, the J gene TRBJ2-3; no definite D call. There are 12 residues in the CDR3. CDR1 and CDR2 (germline): SEHNR, FQNEAQ (reference sequence). Trimming cost V 5 bases and J 5 bases, with 8 bases left between them.

The CDR3: CASSQEGRDTDTQYF. The CDR3 DNA sequence: TGCGCCAGCAGCCAAGAGGGGAGGGACACAGATACGCAGTATTTT. The chain employs TRBV4-3 and TRBJ2-3; 7 positions match TRBD2. Per germline, CDR1 LGHNA and CDR2 YSLEER. The CDR3 extends over 15 amino acids. J lost 2 bases, V lost 0 bases, and 2 bases had no gene match.

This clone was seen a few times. Here the CDR3 DNA reads TGCGCCAGCAGCCAACAGATCGCCTACGAGCAGTACTTC. Its translation: CASSQQIAYEQYF. The chain recombines TRBV4-3 with TRBJ2-7; D is uncertain. Trimming took off 2 bases at V and 2 bases at J, with 7 bases between the two ends. Germline V lookup: CDR1 LGHNA, CDR2 YSLEER. The CDR3 totals 13 residues.

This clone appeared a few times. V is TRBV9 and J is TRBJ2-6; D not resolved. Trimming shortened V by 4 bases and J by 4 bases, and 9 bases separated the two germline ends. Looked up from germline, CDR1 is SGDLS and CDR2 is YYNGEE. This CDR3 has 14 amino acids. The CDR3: CASSQRSGANVLTF. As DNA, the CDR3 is TGTGCCAGCAGCCAGAGGTCCGGGGCCAACGTCCTGACTTTC.

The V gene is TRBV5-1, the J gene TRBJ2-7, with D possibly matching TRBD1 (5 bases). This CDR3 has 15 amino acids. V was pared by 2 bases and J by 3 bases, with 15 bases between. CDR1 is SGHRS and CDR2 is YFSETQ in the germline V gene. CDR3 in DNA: TGCGCCAGCAGCTTCATGCGCAGGGAAGGCTACGAGCAGTACTTC. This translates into CASSFMRREGYEQYF. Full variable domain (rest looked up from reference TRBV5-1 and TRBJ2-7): KAGVTQTPRYLIKTRGQQVTLSCSPISGHRSVSWYQQTPGQGLQFLFEYFSETQRNKGNFPGRFSGRQFSNSRSEMNVSTLELGDSALYLCASSFMRREGYEQYFGPGTRLTVT.

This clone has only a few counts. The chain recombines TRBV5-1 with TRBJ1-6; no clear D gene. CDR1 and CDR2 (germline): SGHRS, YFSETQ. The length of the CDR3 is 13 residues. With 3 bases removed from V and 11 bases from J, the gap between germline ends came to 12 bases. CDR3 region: CASSSQVGAPLHF. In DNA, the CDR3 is TGCGCCAGCAGCTCGCAGGTCGGGGCACCCCTCCACTTT.

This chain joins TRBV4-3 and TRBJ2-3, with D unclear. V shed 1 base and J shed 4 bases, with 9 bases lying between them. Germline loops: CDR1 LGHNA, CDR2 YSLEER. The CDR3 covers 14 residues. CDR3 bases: TGCGCCAGCAGCCAAGCCTACCAGGCAGATACGCAGTATTTT. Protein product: CASSQAYQADTQYF.

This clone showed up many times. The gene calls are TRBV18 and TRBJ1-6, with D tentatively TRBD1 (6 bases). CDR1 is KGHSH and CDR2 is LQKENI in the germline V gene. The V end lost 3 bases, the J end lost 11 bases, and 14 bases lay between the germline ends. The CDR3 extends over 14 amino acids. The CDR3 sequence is CASSPEGQGTPLHF. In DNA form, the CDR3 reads TGTGCCAGCTCACCCGAAGGGCAGGGGACACCCCTCCACTTT.

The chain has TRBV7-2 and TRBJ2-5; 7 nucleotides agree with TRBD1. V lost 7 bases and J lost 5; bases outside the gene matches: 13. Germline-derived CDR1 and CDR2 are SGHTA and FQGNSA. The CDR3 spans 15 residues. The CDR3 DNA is TGTGCCAGCACCAAGGGGGCGGGTCTGTCGGAGACCCAGTACTTC. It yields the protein CASTKGAGLSETQYF.

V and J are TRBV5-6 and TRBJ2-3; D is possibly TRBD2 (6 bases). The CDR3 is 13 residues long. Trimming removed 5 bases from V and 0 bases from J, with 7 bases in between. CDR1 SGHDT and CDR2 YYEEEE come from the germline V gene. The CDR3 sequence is CASRRESTDTQYF. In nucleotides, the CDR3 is TGTGCCAGCAGGCGGGAAAGCACAGATACGCAGTATTTT.

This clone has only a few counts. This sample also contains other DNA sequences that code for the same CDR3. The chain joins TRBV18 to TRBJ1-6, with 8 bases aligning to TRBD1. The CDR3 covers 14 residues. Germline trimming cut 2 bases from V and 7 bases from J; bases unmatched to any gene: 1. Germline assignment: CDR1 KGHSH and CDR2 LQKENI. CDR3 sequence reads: CASSPRDRNSPLHF. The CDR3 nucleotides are TGTGCCAGCTCACCAAGGGACAGGAATTCACCCCTCCACTTT.

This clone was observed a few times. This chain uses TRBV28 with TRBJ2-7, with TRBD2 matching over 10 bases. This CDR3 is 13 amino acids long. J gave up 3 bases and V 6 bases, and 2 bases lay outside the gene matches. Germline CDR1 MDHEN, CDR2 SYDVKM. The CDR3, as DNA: TGTGCCAGCAGAAGCGGGGGGGTCTACGAGCAGTACTTC. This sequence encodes CASRSGGVYEQYF.

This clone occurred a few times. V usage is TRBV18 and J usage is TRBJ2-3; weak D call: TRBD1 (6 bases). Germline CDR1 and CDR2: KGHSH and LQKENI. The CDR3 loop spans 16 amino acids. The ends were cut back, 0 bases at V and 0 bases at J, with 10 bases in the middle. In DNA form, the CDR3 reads TGTGCCAGCTCACCACCGACAGGCCCCAGCACAGATACGCAGTATTTT. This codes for CASSPPTGPSTDTQYF.

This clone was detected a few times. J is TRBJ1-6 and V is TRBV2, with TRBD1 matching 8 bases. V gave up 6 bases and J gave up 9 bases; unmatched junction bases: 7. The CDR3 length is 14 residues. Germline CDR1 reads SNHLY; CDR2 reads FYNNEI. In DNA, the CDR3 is TGTGCCAGCAGGAGTACAGGGGGTGTTTCACCCCTCCACTTT. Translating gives CASRSTGGVSPLHF. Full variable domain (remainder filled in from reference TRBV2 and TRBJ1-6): EPEVTQTPSHQVTQMGQEVILRCVPISNHLYFYWYRQILGQKVEFLVSFYNNEISEKSEIFDDQFSVERPDGSNFTLKIRSTKLEDSAMYFCASRSTGGVSPLHFGNGTRLTVT.

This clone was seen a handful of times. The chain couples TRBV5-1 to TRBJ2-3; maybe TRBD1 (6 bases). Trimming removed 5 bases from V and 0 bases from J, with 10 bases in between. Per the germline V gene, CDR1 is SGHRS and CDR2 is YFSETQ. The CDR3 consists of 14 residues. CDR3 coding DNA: TGCGCCAGCAGAACAGGGTCTAGCACAGATACGCAGTATTTT. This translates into CASRTGSSTDTQYF.

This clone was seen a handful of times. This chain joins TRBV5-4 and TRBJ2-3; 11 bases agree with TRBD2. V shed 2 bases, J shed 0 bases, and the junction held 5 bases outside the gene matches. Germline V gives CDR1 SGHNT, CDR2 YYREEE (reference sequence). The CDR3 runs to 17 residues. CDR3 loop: CASSFPVAGGSTDTQYF. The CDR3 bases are TGTGCCAGCAGCTTCCCCGTAGCGGGGGGGAGCACAGATACGCAGTATTTT.

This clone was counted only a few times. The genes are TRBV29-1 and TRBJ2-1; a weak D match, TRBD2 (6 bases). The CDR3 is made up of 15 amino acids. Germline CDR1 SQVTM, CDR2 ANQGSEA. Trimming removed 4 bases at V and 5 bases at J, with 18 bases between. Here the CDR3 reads CSVVLAGRTNNEQFF. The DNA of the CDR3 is TGCAGCGTTGTATTGGCGGGGCGGACTAACAATGAGCAGTTCTTC.

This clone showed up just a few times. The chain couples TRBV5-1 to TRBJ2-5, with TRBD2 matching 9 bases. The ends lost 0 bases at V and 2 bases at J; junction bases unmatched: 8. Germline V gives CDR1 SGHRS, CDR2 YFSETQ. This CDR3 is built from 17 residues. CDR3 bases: TGCGCCAGCAGCTTGGCCCCGACTAGCGGAGGTCAAGAGACCCAGTACTTC. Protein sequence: CASSLAPTSGGQETQYF. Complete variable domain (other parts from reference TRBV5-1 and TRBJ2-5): KAGVTQTPRYLIKTRGQQVTLSCSPISGHRSVSWYQQTPGQGLQFLFEYFSETQRNKGNFPGRFSGRQFSNSRSEMNVSTLELGDSALYLCASSLAPTSGGQETQYFGPGTRLLVL.

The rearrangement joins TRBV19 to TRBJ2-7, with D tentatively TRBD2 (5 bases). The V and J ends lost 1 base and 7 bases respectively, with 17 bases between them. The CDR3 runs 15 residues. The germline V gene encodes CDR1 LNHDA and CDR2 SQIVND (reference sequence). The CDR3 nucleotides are TGTGCCAGTAGTATAGGAGGACCCGGGGTTCGGGAGCAGTACTTC. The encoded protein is CASSIGGPGVREQYF.

The CDR3 nucleotides read TGTGCCATCCTTAACCGACAGGGAAATGAAAAACTGTTTTTT. Its protein is CAILNRQGNEKLFF. This sequence joins TRBV28 and TRBJ1-4; 7 nucleotides agree with TRBD1. CDR1 is MDHEN and CDR2 is SYDVKM in the germline V gene. V trimming: 10 bases; J trimming: 5 bases; junction bases outside the gene matches: 10. The CDR3 loop spans 14 amino acids. Full variable domain (outside the CDR3, taken from reference TRBV28 and TRBJ1-4): DVKVTQSSRYLVKRTGEKVFLECVQDMDHENMFWYRQDPGLGLRLIYFSYDVKMKEKGDIPEGYSVSREKKERFSLILESASTNQTSMYLCAILNRQGNEKLFFGSGTQLSVL.

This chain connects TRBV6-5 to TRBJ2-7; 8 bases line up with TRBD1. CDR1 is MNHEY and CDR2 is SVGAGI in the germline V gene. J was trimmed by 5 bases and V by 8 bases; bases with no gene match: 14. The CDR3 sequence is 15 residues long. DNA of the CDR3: TGTGCCAGCTCCCTATCGGGACAGGCCTTTGACGAGCAGTACTTC. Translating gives CASSLSGQAFDEQYF.

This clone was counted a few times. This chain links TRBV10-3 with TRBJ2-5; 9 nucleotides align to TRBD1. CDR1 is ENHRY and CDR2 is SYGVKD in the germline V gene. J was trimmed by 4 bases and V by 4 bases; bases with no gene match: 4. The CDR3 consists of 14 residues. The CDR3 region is CAISGRGQGETQYF. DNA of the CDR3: TGTGCCATCAGTGGGAGGGGACAGGGAGAGACCCAGTACTTC.

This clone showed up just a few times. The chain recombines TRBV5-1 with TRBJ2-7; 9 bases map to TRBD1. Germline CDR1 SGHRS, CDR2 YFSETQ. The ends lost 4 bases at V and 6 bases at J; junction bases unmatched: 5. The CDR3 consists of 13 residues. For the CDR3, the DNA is TGCGCCAGCAGCCCGGACAGGGGTGGCGAGCAGTACTTC. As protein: CASSPDRGGEQYF.

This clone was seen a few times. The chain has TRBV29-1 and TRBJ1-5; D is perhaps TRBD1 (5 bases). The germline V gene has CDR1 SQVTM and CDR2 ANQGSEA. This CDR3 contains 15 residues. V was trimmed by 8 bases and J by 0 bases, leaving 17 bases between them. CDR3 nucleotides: TGCAGCCCACCGCGGGACCGCGATAGCAATCAGCCCCAGCATTTT. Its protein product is CSPPRDRDSNQPQHF.